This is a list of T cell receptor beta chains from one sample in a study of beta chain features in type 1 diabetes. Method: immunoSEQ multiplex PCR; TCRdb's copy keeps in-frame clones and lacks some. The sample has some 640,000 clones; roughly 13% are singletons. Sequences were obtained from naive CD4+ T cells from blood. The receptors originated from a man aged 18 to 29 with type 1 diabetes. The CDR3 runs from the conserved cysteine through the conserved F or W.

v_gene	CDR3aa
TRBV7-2	CASSLVGQSYEQYF
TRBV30	CAWNRVSGNTIYF
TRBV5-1	CASSLEGLRGYEQYF
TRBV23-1	CASPSVLAGIYEQYF
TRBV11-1	CASSLRTYNGETQYF
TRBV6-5	CASREGGFYGYTF
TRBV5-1	CASRLRLGTGETQYF
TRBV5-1	CASSPTGGEQYF
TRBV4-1	CASSRPGLEQFF
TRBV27	CASSSGTGEGEQYF
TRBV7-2	CASSFLRNEQFF
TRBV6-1	CASRKTLIQLYGYTF
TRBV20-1	CSAYQGYEQYF
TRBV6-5	CASSDWGSTLDIQYF
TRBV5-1	CASRPGRTTDTQYF